The 20 T cell receptor beta chains below come from one sample, sequenced in a study of a mutant IDH1 vaccine in newly diagnosed glioma. These receptors' antigens are unknown. Time point denoted: week 11, during vaccination. Vaccination used 300 ug of mutant IDH1 20-mer peptide per dose, with topical imiquimod. Clones were sequenced by immunoSEQ multiplex PCR, and TCRdb holds only the in-frame ones, with some missing. This sample has 45,000 to 65,000 clones, with 75% to 95% found just once. The sample in question was PBMCs, obtained from a glioma patient whose treatment included an IDH1 peptide vaccine. These receptors were collected from a man in his fifties or sixties with glioma.

This rearrangement joins TRBV7-9 to TRBJ1-1; perhaps TRBD1 as D (6 bases). CDR3 length: 16 residues. Germline CDR1 SEHNR, CDR2 FQNEAQ (reference sequence). V dropped 5 bases and J dropped 4 bases, with 20 bases sitting between them. The CDR3 DNA reads TGTGCCAGCAGCAGTTCCGGGACATTTAGGGCCACTGAAGCTTTCTTT. Protein: CASSSSGTFRATEAFF.

The V call is TRBV15, the J call TRBJ2-1, with TRBD2 matching over 13 bases. CDR3 size: 18 residues. Germline CDR1 LNHNV, CDR2 YYDKDF (reference sequence). V lost 1 base, J lost 7 bases, and 10 bases stayed unmatched. CDR3 nucleotide sequence: TGTGCCACCAGCAGAGCACGTGGACTAGCGGGAGAGGTTAATGAGCAGTTCTTC. Protein sequence: CATSRARGLAGEVNEQFF. The full variable domain, rest sourced from reference TRBV15 and TRBJ2-1, is DAMVIQNPRYQVTQFGKPVTLSCSQTLNHNVMYWYQQKSSQAPKLLFHYYDKDFNNEADTPDNFQSRRPNTSFCFLDIRSPGLGDTAMYLCATSRARGLAGEVNEQFFGPGTRLTVL.

The chain links TRBV13 to TRBJ1-1; 9 positions agree with TRBD1. V was pared by 5 bases and J by 0 bases, with 16 bases of the junction left unmatched. CDR3 length: 19 residues. In germline, CDR1 is PRHDT, CDR2 FYEKMQ (reference sequence). In nucleotides, the CDR3 is TGTGCCAGCAGCCGCCGGGACAGGGCCACTACCGAGATGAACACTGAAGCTTTCTTT. Its protein product is CASSRRDRATTEMNTEAFF.

The rearrangement joins TRBV5-6 to TRBJ2-2; D is unresolved. The V and J ends lost 0 bases and 5 bases respectively, with 8 bases between them. The CDR3 consists of 14 residues. Germline-derived CDR1 and CDR2 are SGHDT and YYEEEE. In DNA form, the CDR3 reads TGTGCCAGCAGCTTGGGGATCGTGACCGGGGAGCTGTTTTTT. Its protein is CASSLGIVTGELFF.

V is TRBV6-1 and J is TRBJ2-7; 8 bases map to TRBD2. Germline assignment: CDR1 MNHNS and CDR2 SASEGT. The CDR3 has 18 residues. J was trimmed by 4 bases and V by 0 bases; bases with no gene match: 14. CDR3 sequence reads: CASSEAVTIAGNWYEQYF. Here the CDR3 DNA reads TGTGCCAGCAGTGAAGCAGTAACAATAGCGGGAAACTGGTACGAGCAGTACTTC.

The rearrangement joins TRBV14 to TRBJ1-1; D may be TRBD1 (6 bases). The CDR3 covers 11 residues. The germline V gene has CDR1 SGHDN and CDR2 FVKESK. V lost 2 bases and J 11 bases, leaving 9 bases between the germline ends. CDR3 residues: CASSQNRVAFF. In DNA form, the CDR3 reads TGTGCCAGCAGCCAAAACAGGGTCGCTTTCTTT.

The V and J genes are TRBV6-5 and TRBJ2-2; D not resolved. The length of the CDR3 is 13 residues. The V gene lost 6 bases and the J gene lost 7 bases, with 12 bases spanning the gap. Germline V CDR1 and CDR2: MNHEY, SVGAGI. As DNA, the CDR3 is TGTGCCAGCAGGATCCGAGACGGCGGGGAGCTGTTTTTT. It encodes CASRIRDGGELFF.

The count of this clone is one. The rearrangement links TRBV30 to TRBJ2-2; D possibly corresponds to TRBD2 (7 bases). Trimming removed 5 bases from V and 5 bases from J, with 18 bases in between. This CDR3 is built from 15 residues. Germline V gene lookup returns CDR1 GTSNPN and CDR2 SVGIG (reference sequence). CDR3 protein: CAWAFLGGRTGELFF. The CDR3 DNA follows: TGTGCCTGGGCCTTCCTCGGGGGGCGGACCGGGGAGCTGTTTTTT.

The V call is TRBV19, the J call TRBJ2-7; D not certain. This CDR3 has 14 amino acids. V was clipped by 3 bases and J by 1 base, with 10 bases between them. Germline V CDR1 and CDR2: LNHDA, SQIVND (reference sequence). CDR3 sequence: CASSITQRSYEQYF. The CDR3, as DNA: TGTGCCAGTAGTATTACTCAACGATCCTACGAGCAGTACTTC. Based on the CDR3 plus reference TRBV19 and TRBJ2-7, the full variable domain is DGGITQSPKYLFRKEGQNVTLSCEQNLNHDAMYWYRQDPGQGLRLIYYSQIVNDFQKGDIAEGYSVSREKKESFPLTVTSAQKNPTAFYLCASSITQRSYEQYFGPGTRLTVT.

The chain is built from TRBV9 and TRBJ2-1; the D is unclear. This CDR3 is 14 amino acids long. Germline lookup yields CDR1 SGDLS and CDR2 YYNGEE. Trimming took off 0 bases at V and 10 bases at J, with 14 bases between the two ends. CDR3 protein: CASSVDRDRREQFF. The CDR3 region has the DNA TGTGCCAGCAGCGTAGATCGAGACCGGCGAGAGCAGTTCTTC.

The chain carries TRBV6-1 and TRBJ1-4; TRBD1 agrees at 7 bases. The CDR3 loop spans 14 amino acids. In germline, CDR1 is MNHNS, CDR2 SASEGT. The V gene end was trimmed by 0 bases and the J gene end by 14 bases; junction bases not matched to a gene: 9. The CDR3 bases are TGTGCCAGCAGTGAAGCGGGACAGCCCCTATGGCTGTTTTTT. Protein: CASSEAGQPLWLFF.

V usage is TRBV7-8 and J usage is TRBJ1-2; D is ambiguous. CDR1 SGHVS and CDR2 FQNEAQ come from the germline V gene. The ends were cut back, 1 base at V and 4 bases at J, with 16 bases in the middle. The CDR3 totals 16 residues. The CDR3 DNA reads TGTGCCAGCAGCTTAGGGGGAACAGCGAATAGCTATGGCTACACCTTC. Protein sequence: CASSLGGTANSYGYTF.

The rearrangement joins TRBV25-1 to TRBJ1-3; D is unclear. Germline V gene lookup returns CDR1 MGHDK and CDR2 SYGVNS. Trimming left V 8 bases short and J 0 bases short, with 14 bases between. The CDR3 totals 15 residues. CDR3 in amino acids: CASAPAGSSGNTIYF. The CDR3 DNA reads as TGTGCCAGCGCCCCAGCGGGGAGCTCTGGAAACACCATATATTTT.

The gene calls are TRBV7-8 and TRBJ2-5, with D uncertain. The V gene's germline CDR1 is SGHVS and CDR2 FQNEAQ. This CDR3 has 14 residues. Trimming stripped 0 bases from V and 5 bases from J, with 10 bases between. DNA for the CDR3: TGTGCCAGCAGCTTAGCGCAGTTTGGGGAGACCCAGTACTTC. Protein: CASSLAQFGETQYF. The whole variable domain, remainder taken from reference TRBV7-8 and TRBJ2-5, is GAGVSQSPRYKVAKRGQDVALRCDPISGHVSLFWYQQALGQGPEFLTYFQNEAQLDKSGLPSDRFFAERPEGSVSTLKIQRTQQEDSAVYLCASSLAQFGETQYFGPGTRLLVL.

This clone came up once. V is TRBV10-2 and J is TRBJ2-1; 8 nucleotides line up with TRBD1. V lost 6 bases and J lost 1; bases outside the gene matches: 2. The CDR3 spans 14 residues. Germline CDR1 is WSHSY and CDR2 is SAAADI. CDR3 residues: CASRGTGSYNEQFF. CDR3 nucleotide sequence: TGCGCCAGCAGGGGGACAGGATCCTACAATGAGCAGTTCTTC.

The genes are TRBV30 and TRBJ1-2; D unclear. V lost 5 bases and J lost 4, with 14 bases in between. CDR3 length equals 13 residues. The germline V gene encodes CDR1 GTSNPN and CDR2 SVGIG (reference sequence). The CDR3: CAWEPDTGYGYTF. The CDR3 DNA sequence: TGTGCCTGGGAACCAGACACCGGCTATGGCTACACCTTC.

The CDR3 DNA follows: TGTGCCGCGGGGGGCGCCTACAATGAGCAGTTCTTC. This gives the protein CAAGGAYNEQFF. The chain employs TRBV10-3 and TRBJ2-1; 8 bases line up with TRBD2. The J segment lost 2 bases and the V segment lost 11 bases, leaving 2 bases of the junction unmatched. This CDR3 has 12 residues. From germline, CDR1 is ENHRY and CDR2 SYGVKD.

The J gene is TRBJ1-1, the V gene TRBV19; D remains ambiguous. Germline CDR1 is LNHDA and CDR2 is SQIVND (reference sequence). Trimming left V 2 bases short and J 1 base short, with 2 bases between. The CDR3 covers 12 residues. CDR3 amino acids: CASSIRNTEAFF. The DNA for the CDR3 is TGTGCCAGTAGTATAAGGAACACTGAAGCTTTCTTT.

V gene TRBV5-1 combines with J gene TRBJ2-2; D not resolved. Trimming took 0 bases from V and 8 from J, leaving 2 bases between them. Germline V CDR1 and CDR2: SGHRS, YFSETQ. CDR3 size: 11 residues. CDR3 residues: CASSLAGELFF. The CDR3 DNA reads TGCGCCAGCAGCTTGGCGGGGGAGCTGTTTTTT. The entire variable domain, with the rest obtained from reference TRBV5-1 and TRBJ2-2, is as follows: KAGVTQTPRYLIKTRGQQVTLSCSPISGHRSVSWYQQTPGQGLQFLFEYFSETQRNKGNFPGRFSGRQFSNSRSEMNVSTLELGDSALYLCASSLAGELFFGEGSRLTVL.

The chain employs TRBV7-3 and TRBJ1-1, with TRBD1 matching 7 bases. Germline V gene data show CDR1 as SGHTA and CDR2 as FQGTGA. CDR3 length equals 13 residues. V was clipped by 5 bases and J by 6 bases; unmatched bases: 6. The CDR3 sequence is CASSTQQGAEAFF. The DNA of the CDR3 is TGTGCCAGCAGCACACAGCAGGGGGCTGAAGCTTTCTTT.